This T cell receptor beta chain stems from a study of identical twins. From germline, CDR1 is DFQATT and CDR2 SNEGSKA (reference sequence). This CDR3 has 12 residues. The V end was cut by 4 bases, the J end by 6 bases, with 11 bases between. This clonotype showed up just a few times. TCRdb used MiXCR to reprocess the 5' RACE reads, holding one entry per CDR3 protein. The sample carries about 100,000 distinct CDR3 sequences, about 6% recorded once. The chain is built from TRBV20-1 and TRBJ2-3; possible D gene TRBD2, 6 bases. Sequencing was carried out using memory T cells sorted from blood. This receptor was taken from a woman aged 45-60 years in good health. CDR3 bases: TGCAGTGCTATCCTTGGGGGGGATACGCAGTATTTT. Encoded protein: CSAILGGDTQYF.